This T cell receptor beta chain was observed in a study of technical replicates of blood from a handful of donors. Sequencing was performed with immunoSEQ multiplex PCR; in TCRdb, only in-frame clones are kept and a portion is missing. In the table there are around 69,000 clones, approximately 97% of which are singletons. The CDR3 totals 14 residues. V lost 2 bases and J 1 base, leaving 8 bases between the germline ends. Looked up from germline, CDR1 is MNHEY and CDR2 is SMNVEV (reference sequence). V and J are TRBV27 and TRBJ1-1, with a tentative D call TRBD1 (5 bases). This sequence originates from a human donor in good health. Sequencing was carried out using T cells isolated from PBMCs. The CDR3 here is CASSLPGGNTEAFF. The CDR3 DNA follows: TGTGCCAGCAGTTTACCCGGGGGGAACACTGAAGCTTTCTTT.